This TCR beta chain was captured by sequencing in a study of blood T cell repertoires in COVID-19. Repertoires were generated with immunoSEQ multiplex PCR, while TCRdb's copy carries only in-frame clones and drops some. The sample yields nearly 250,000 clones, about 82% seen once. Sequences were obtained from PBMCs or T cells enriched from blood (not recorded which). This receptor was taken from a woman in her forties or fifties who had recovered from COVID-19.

The CDR3 DNA reads TGTGCCAGCAGCTTGGCCGGGACAGGGCTCTACGAGCAGTACTTC. Translating gives CASSLAGTGLYEQYF. The chain is built from TRBV5-8 and TRBJ2-7, with TRBD1 matching 9 bases. The CDR3 runs 15 residues. Per germline, CDR1 SGHTS and CDR2 YDEGEE. Trimming at V came to 0 bases and at J to 3 bases, leaving 4 bases not matched to a gene.